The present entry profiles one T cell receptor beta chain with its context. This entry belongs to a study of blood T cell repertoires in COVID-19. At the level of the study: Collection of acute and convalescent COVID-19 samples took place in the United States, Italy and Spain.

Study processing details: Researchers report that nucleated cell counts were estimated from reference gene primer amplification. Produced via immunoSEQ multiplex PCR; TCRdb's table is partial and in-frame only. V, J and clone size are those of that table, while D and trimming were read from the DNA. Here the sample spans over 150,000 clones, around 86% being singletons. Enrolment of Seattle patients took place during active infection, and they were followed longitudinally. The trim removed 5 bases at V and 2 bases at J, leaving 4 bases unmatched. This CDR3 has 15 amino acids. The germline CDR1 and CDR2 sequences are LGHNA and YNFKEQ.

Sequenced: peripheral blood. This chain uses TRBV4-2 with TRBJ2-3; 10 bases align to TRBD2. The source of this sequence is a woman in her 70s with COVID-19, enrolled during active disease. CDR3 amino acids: CASSVGLADTDTQYF. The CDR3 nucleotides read TGTGCCAGCAGCGTTGGACTAGCGGACACAGATACGCAGTATTTT.